A single sample is the source of the 14 T cell receptor beta chains below, sequenced in a study of CD8+ T cells in alopecia areata. The treatment was: oral pan-JAK inhibitor, 5-10 mg twice daily. After isolation, RNA underwent reverse transcription to generate cDNA as the sequencing template. Only in-frame clones appear in the TCRdb table, and some are missing; sequencing was by immunoSEQ multiplex PCR. The repertoire holds 150,000 to 200,000 clones, with about 54% as singletons. Sequencing used CD4+ T cells sorted from blood, obtained at week 56, from a patient treated with tofacitinib. These receptors originate from a human donor with alopecia areata.

The chain couples TRBV25-1 to TRBJ1-2, with D hard to call. The V and J ends lost 4 bases and 5 bases respectively, with 8 bases between them. The CDR3 consists of 12 residues. CDR1 and CDR2 from the germline V gene are MGHDK and SYGVNS. This CDR3 is CASSAGRYGYTF. In DNA, the CDR3 is TGTGCCAGCAGTGCAGGACGGTATGGCTACACCTTC.

V and J are TRBV30 and TRBJ1-2; D gene ambiguous. The CDR3 length is 14 residues. The germline CDR1 and CDR2 sequences are GTSNPN and SVGIG (reference sequence). The V and J ends lost 0 bases and 3 bases respectively, with 11 bases between them. This CDR3 reads CAWSVGGFDYGYTF. The CDR3 region has the DNA TGTGCCTGGAGTGTTGGAGGGTTCGACTATGGCTACACCTTC.

The chain combines TRBV30 with TRBJ2-3, with a tentative D call TRBD2 (6 bases). V dropped 5 bases and J dropped 1 base, with 13 bases sitting between them. The germline V gene has CDR1 GTSNPN and CDR2 SVGIG (reference sequence). The length of the CDR3 is 14 residues. The CDR3 DNA follows: TGTGCCTGGGGAGGGGAATTGCGCACAGATACGCAGTATTTT. Translating gives CAWGGELRTDTQYF.

The chain links TRBV6-6 to TRBJ2-7; 7 nucleotides agree with TRBD1. The V gene's germline CDR1 is MNHNY and CDR2 SVGAGI (reference sequence). The CDR3 runs 15 residues. Trimming removed 6 bases from V and 2 bases from J; junction bases left unmatched: 10. The CDR3 loop is CASRGGTERAYEQYF. The CDR3 DNA reads as TGTGCCAGCAGAGGGGGCACGGAAAGAGCCTACGAGCAGTACTTC.

In its sample, this clone was seen a few times. J is TRBJ1-5 and V is TRBV6-1; tentative D call: TRBD1 (6 bases). V was trimmed by 6 bases and J by 4 bases, leaving 16 bases between them. Per germline, CDR1 MNHNS and CDR2 SASEGT. The CDR3 length is 15 residues. CDR3 coding DNA: TGTGCCAGCAGAAACAGGGACACTGGGAATCAGCCCCAGCATTTT. Translation gives CASRNRDTGNQPQHF.

Only a few counts were recorded for this clone. The chain joins TRBV10-3 to TRBJ2-6, with D possibly matching TRBD2 (5 bases). This CDR3 spans 16 amino acids. The V end lost 0 bases, the J end lost 1 base, and 7 bases lay between the germline ends. Per germline, CDR1 ENHRY and CDR2 SYGVKD. The CDR3 DNA sequence: TGTGCCATCAGTGAGTCTCCGGGATCTGGGGCCAACGTCCTGACTTTC. Translated: CAISESPGSGANVLTF.

CDR3 sequence (DNA): TGCGCCAGCACCTCGCTAGACTCTGGGGCCAACGTCCTGACTTTC. It specifies CASTSLDSGANVLTF. This chain joins TRBV5-1 and TRBJ2-6; D gene ambiguous. Germline-derived CDR1 and CDR2 are SGHRS and YFSETQ. Trimming pared 6 bases from V and 0 bases from J, leaving 10 bases between. The CDR3 sequence is 15 residues long. Filled out from reference TRBV5-1 and TRBJ2-6, the complete variable domain reads KAGVTQTPRYLIKTRGQQVTLSCSPISGHRSVSWYQQTPGQGLQFLFEYFSETQRNKGNFPGRFSGRQFSNSRSEMNVSTLELGDSALYLCASTSLDSGANVLTFGAGSRLTVL.

The chain has TRBV5-6 and TRBJ1-4; no firm D call. CDR1 is SGHDT and CDR2 is YYEEEE in the germline V gene. The CDR3 is 15 residues long. V shed 0 bases and J shed 5 bases, with 11 bases lying between them. This CDR3 reads CASSLGRRPNEKLFF. The CDR3 DNA reads TGTGCCAGCAGCTTGGGTCGGCGTCCGAATGAAAAACTGTTTTTT.

The chain links TRBV30 to TRBJ1-2; D not resolved. The CDR3 is 15 residues long. The V end lost 0 bases, the J end lost 1 base, and 12 bases lay between the germline ends. Per the germline V gene, CDR1 is GTSNPN and CDR2 is SVGIG (reference sequence). The CDR3 DNA follows: TGTGCCTGGAGTGTATCGATTCGGGATAACTATGGCTACACCTTC. This codes for CAWSVSIRDNYGYTF.

This clone was detected only a few times. The chain links TRBV6-1 to TRBJ2-2; 7 nucleotides agree with TRBD1. Losses at the gene ends were 6 bases for V and 7 bases for J; bases not matched to a gene: 8. The CDR3 is 14 amino acids. Germline V gene data show CDR1 as MNHNS and CDR2 as SASEGT. The CDR3 spells CASSVGTAVGELFF. CDR3 nucleotide sequence: TGTGCCAGCAGCGTTGGGACAGCCGTCGGGGAGCTGTTTTTT.

The chain is built from TRBV2 and TRBJ1-2, with a weak D call TRBD1 (5 bases). V shed 4 bases and J shed 7 bases, with 22 bases lying between them. The CDR3 length is 16 residues. CDR1 SNHLY and CDR2 FYNNEI come from the germline V gene. DNA for the CDR3: TGTGCCAGCAGTGCGTGGCAGGGACCTGTGCACTTTGGCTACACCTTC. It specifies CASSAWQGPVHFGYTF.

In its sample, this clone was seen a few times. The chain recombines TRBV7-2 with TRBJ2-1; D is uncertain. V was cut by 3 bases and J by 5 bases, with 8 bases left in between. This CDR3 region has 13 residues. Germline V lookup: CDR1 SGHTA, CDR2 FQGNSA. The CDR3 here is CASSFSRNNEQFF. The CDR3 DNA sequence: TGTGCCAGCAGCTTCAGCCGTAACAATGAGCAGTTCTTC.

The chain employs TRBV10-3 and TRBJ2-5; 8 bases line up with TRBD2. The better agreement between TRBJ2-7 and the DNA end casts doubt on the J call. CDR1 ENHRY and CDR2 SYGVKD come from the germline V gene. The CDR3 runs to 14 residues. As DNA, the CDR3 is TGTGCCATCATGTCGGGGGGGAATGTCTACGAGCAGTACTTC. Translating gives CAIMSGGNVYEQYF.

In DNA, the CDR3 is TGTGCCAGCAGATCGGGGGGCACTGAAGCTTTCTTT. Translation: CASRSGGTEAFF. The chain couples TRBV5-4 to TRBJ1-1; D is perhaps TRBD1 (5 bases). V lost 5 bases and J 4 bases, leaving 9 bases between the germline ends. Germline V lookup: CDR1 SGHNT, CDR2 YYREEE (reference sequence). This CDR3 has 12 residues.